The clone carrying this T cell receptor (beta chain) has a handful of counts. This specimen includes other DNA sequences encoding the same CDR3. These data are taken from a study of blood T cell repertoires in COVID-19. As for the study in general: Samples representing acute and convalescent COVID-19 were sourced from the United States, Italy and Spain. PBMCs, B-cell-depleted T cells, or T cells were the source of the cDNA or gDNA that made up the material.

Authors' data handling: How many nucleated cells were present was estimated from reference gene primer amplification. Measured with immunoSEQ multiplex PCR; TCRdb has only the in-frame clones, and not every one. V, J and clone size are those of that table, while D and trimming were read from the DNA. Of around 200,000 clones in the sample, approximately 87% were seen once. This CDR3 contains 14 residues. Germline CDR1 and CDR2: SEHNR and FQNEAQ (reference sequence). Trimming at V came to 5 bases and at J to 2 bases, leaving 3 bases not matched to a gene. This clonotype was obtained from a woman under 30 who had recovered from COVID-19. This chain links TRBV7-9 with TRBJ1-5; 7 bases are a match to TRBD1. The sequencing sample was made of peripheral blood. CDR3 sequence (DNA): TGTGCCAGCAGCCCCACAGGGGGCAATCAGCCCCAGCATTTT. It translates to CASSPTGGNQPQHF.